These 10 T cell receptor beta chains were sequenced from one sample in a study of shared clonotypes between healthy human individuals. Terminally differentiated effector memory CD45RA+ cells were excluded by CCR7 positive selection of CD45RO-negative cells. Sequencing used immunoSEQ multiplex PCR; TCRdb keeps in-frame clones, though not all of them. The sample has approximately 1.9 million clones; about 93% are singletons. The sample comprised naive CD8+ T cells from PBMCs. The receptors originated from a man aged 18-30 years in good health. Some clones in this sample may be carry-over from other donors' samples.

The V and J genes are TRBV27 and TRBJ1-1; tentatively, D is TRBD1 (6 bases). The CDR3 contains 15 residues. CDR1 and CDR2 (germline): MNHEY, SMNVEV (reference sequence). Trimming stripped 6 bases from V and 0 bases from J, with 14 bases between. CDR3 DNA: TGTGCCAGCAGCATCAGGGGACCCATGAACACTGAAGCTTTCTTT. Its protein product is CASSIRGPMNTEAFF.

The J gene is TRBJ2-1, the V gene TRBV15, with TRBD2 matching over 12 bases. Germline V gene lookup returns CDR1 LNHNV and CDR2 YYDKDF (reference sequence). This CDR3 contains 16 residues. V lost 5 bases and J lost 7; bases outside the gene matches: 9. The CDR3 coding sequence is TGTGCCACCAGCCCACGACTAGCGGGAGTCTGGAATGAGCAGTTCTTC. Translating it yields CATSPRLAGVWNEQFF.

The chain has TRBV27 and TRBJ2-2; TRBD2 aligns across 10 bases. The CDR3 sequence is 16 residues long. The V and J ends lost 5 bases and 6 bases, in that order; junction bases with no gene match: 9. Per germline, CDR1 MNHEY and CDR2 SMNVEV (reference sequence). The DNA of the CDR3 is TGTGCCAGCAGTCCACTAAAGCTAGCGGGAGCCGGGGAGCTGTTTTTT. Encoded protein: CASSPLKLAGAGELFF.

This chain joins TRBV4-1 and TRBJ2-7; D may match TRBD1 or TRBD2 (6 bases each). CDR1 and CDR2 from the germline V gene are MGHRA and YSYEKL. Trimming took 3 bases from V and 9 from J, leaving 15 bases between them. The CDR3 spans 13 residues. Here the CDR3 DNA reads TGCGCCAGCAGCCAGACGACAGGAGGGTCGCAGTACTTC. Amino acids: CASSQTTGGSQYF.

The genes are TRBV7-3 and TRBJ2-5; 11 positions match TRBD2. J was trimmed by 3 bases and V by 5 bases; bases with no gene match: 2. Germline V gene sequence: CDR1 SGHTA, CDR2 FQGTGA. There are 14 residues in the CDR3. The CDR3 DNA follows: TGTGCCAGCAGCCCGGGACTAGCGGAAGAGACCCAGTACTTC. This translates into CASSPGLAEETQYF.

This chain joins TRBV4-1 and TRBJ2-3; 8 bases are a match to TRBD2. V shed 0 bases, J shed 6 bases, and the junction held 5 bases outside the gene matches. The CDR3 is 15 amino acids. The germline gives CDR1 MGHRA, CDR2 YSYEKL. The CDR3 reads CASSQDPGGRDTQYF. The CDR3 nucleotides read TGCGCCAGCAGCCAAGACCCGGGGGGGCGGGATACGCAGTATTTT.

The chain is built from TRBV7-9 and TRBJ2-1; 11 nucleotides match TRBD2. V lost 5 bases to trimming and J lost 7 bases; unmatched junction nucleotides: 4. Looked up from germline, CDR1 is SEHNR and CDR2 is FQNEAQ (reference sequence). This CDR3 region has 14 residues. The DNA of the CDR3 is TGTGCCAGCAGCACCGCTAGCGGGAGGAATGAGCAGTTCTTC. Translated, it gives CASSTASGRNEQFF.

V gene TRBV27 combines with J gene TRBJ1-1, with D tentatively TRBD1 (5 bases). V was cut by 0 bases and J by 5 bases, with 13 bases left in between. CDR1 MNHEY and CDR2 SMNVEV come from the germline V gene (reference sequence). The CDR3 is made up of 15 amino acids. CDR3 nucleotides: TGTGCCAGCAGTTTATCGGCAGGGTCATGGACTGAAGCTTTCTTT. Amino acid sequence: CASSLSAGSWTEAFF.

This chain uses TRBV7-9 with TRBJ2-3, with TRBD2 matching over 9 bases. Germline V gene data show CDR1 as SEHNR and CDR2 as FQNEAQ (reference sequence). CDR3 length: 17 residues. Losses at the gene ends were 5 bases for V and 4 bases for J; bases not matched to a gene: 13. The CDR3 region has the DNA TGTGCCAGCAGCCCGAGTGGGGGCGGGAGGGCCTCAGATACGCAGTATTTT. Its translation: CASSPSGGGRASDTQYF.

The J gene is TRBJ2-3, the V gene TRBV29-1; D is uncertain. V was clipped by 5 bases and J by 1 base, with 13 bases between them. The germline gives CDR1 SQVTM, CDR2 ANQGSEA. CDR3 size: 14 residues. Written as DNA, the CDR3 is TGCAGCGTTTTCGGAATGACTGGCACAGATACGCAGTATTTT. This translates into CSVFGMTGTDTQYF.